Below are 7 T cell receptor beta chains sequenced from a single sample in a study of cytomegalovirus exposure and HLA in healthy donors. With 60 Vbeta and 13 Jbeta primers, the PCR was carried out. The protocol was immunoSEQ multiplex PCR, while the TCRdb copy is restricted to in-frame clones and leaves out a portion. The top ten hold approximately 2% of the sample, which has about 140,000 clones, approximately 80% seen once. The sample consisted of PBMCs. These TCRs come from a man aged 35 to 55 in good health and CMV-seronegative.

This chain connects TRBV4-1 to TRBJ2-1; 10 bases are shared with TRBD2. V trimming: 0 bases; J trimming: 0 bases; junction bases outside the gene matches: 5. Germline V CDR1 and CDR2: MGHRA, YSYEKL. The CDR3 is 18 residues long. CDR3 DNA: TGCGCCAGCAGCCAAGATGTAAGCGGGGGGGGCTCCTACAATGAGCAGTTCTTC. Translated: CASSQDVSGGGSYNEQFF.

This clone was seen only a few times. The chain is built from TRBV6-5 and TRBJ2-1; 7 positions match TRBD1. The germline gives CDR1 MNHEY, CDR2 SVGAGI. Trimming took 10 bases from V and 2 from J; bases not matched to a gene: 11. The CDR3 runs 15 residues. The CDR3 sequence: CATSSWDRTYNEQFF. As DNA, the CDR3 is TGTGCCACCTCCTCCTGGGACAGAACCTACAATGAGCAGTTCTTC.

CDR3: CASSLWDSRGYGYTF. The CDR3 nucleotides read TGCGCCAGCAGCCTTTGGGACAGCCGAGGTTATGGCTACACCTTC. The chain combines TRBV10-2 with TRBJ1-2; 7 bases map to TRBD1. CDR3 length: 15 amino acids. Germline CDR1 and CDR2: WSHSY and SAAADI. V gave up 6 bases and J gave up 5 bases; unmatched junction bases: 12.

The V and J genes are TRBV11-2 and TRBJ1-1; maybe TRBD1 (6 bases). The CDR3 contains 14 residues. Germline CDR1 reads SGHAT; CDR2 reads FQNNGV. V lost 6 bases and J 7 bases, leaving 18 bases between the germline ends. CDR3 sequence reads: CASSRKDRFFEAFF. The DNA for the CDR3 is TGTGCCAGCAGTCGAAAAGACAGGTTCTTTGAAGCTTTCTTT.

This chain connects TRBV5-4 to TRBJ2-2; D possibly corresponds to TRBD1 (5 bases). Germline CDR1 reads SGHNT; CDR2 reads YYREEE (reference sequence). With 2 bases removed from V and 1 base from J, the gap between germline ends came to 9 bases. The CDR3 covers 15 residues. CDR3 loop: CASSLDQGNTGELFF. The DNA of the CDR3 is TGTGCCAGCAGCTTAGATCAGGGGAACACCGGGGAGCTGTTTTTT.

The chain combines TRBV28 with TRBJ2-7; 8 bases match TRBD1. V shed 5 bases and J 3 bases; nucleotides not matched to a gene: 9. Germline loops: CDR1 MDHEN, CDR2 SYDVKM. The CDR3 runs 15 residues. CDR3 bases: TGTGCCAGCAGTAAACCGTGGACAGGGCACTACGAGCAGTACTTC. This translates into CASSKPWTGHYEQYF. Based on the CDR3 plus reference TRBV28 and TRBJ2-7, the full variable domain is DVKVTQSSRYLVKRTGEKVFLECVQDMDHENMFWYRQDPGLGLRLIYFSYDVKMKEKGDIPEGYSVSREKKERFSLILESASTNQTSMYLCASSKPWTGHYEQYFGPGTRLTVT.

V is TRBV27 and J is TRBJ2-5; 12 bases align to TRBD2. The CDR3 sequence is 15 residues long. Germline assignment: CDR1 MNHEY and CDR2 SMNVEV (reference sequence). After removal of 5 bases from V and 5 bases from J, the junction contained 6 bases not matched to a gene. The CDR3 reads CASSRRTSGAETQYF. In DNA form, the CDR3 reads TGTGCCAGCAGTAGGAGGACTAGCGGGGCGGAGACCCAGTACTTC.